This entry concerns a single T cell receptor (beta chain). Profiled with immunoSEQ multiplex PCR; TCRdb holds only in-frame clones, not every one. The sample contains tens of thousands of clones, around 65% of which appear only once. The entry originates in a study of blood T cell repertoires in COVID-19. The CDR3 consists of 14 residues. The germline gives CDR1 MNHNY, CDR2 SVGAGI (reference sequence). The ends lost 7 bases at V and 4 bases at J; junction bases unmatched: 4. The clonotype originates from a woman in her 70s with acute or convalescent COVID-19. The rearrangement links TRBV6-6 to TRBJ2-5; 12 bases line up with TRBD2. Sequencing was done on a sample of peripheral blood. The CDR3 sequence: CASTQGLAGETQYF. The CDR3 nucleotides read TGTGCCAGCACCCAGGGACTAGCGGGAGAGACCCAGTACTTC.